One and the same sample provided the 29 T cell receptor beta chains below, sequenced in a study of CD8 T cells in ankylosing spondylitis. Study-level points and caveats: There was a TCR beta motif, made of fewer than 10 highly homologous variants, that appeared characteristic of ankylosing spondylitis blood.

From the 5' RACE reads, TCRdb called clonotypes with MiXCR, one entry per CDR3 protein. Counted here are about 840,000 distinct CDR3 sequences, about 12% occurring once; the ten biggest clones make up less than 0.65%. Their antigens remain unidentified. Sequenced input: blood, either unsorted or a sorted T cell fraction (not recorded which). The source of these receptors is a male donor with ankylosing spondylitis.

This clonotype came up many times. The gene calls are TRBV20-1 and TRBJ1-2, with 7 bases aligning to TRBD1. Trimming at V came to 7 bases and at J to 4 bases, leaving 6 bases not matched to a gene. Germline CDR1 and CDR2: DFQATT and SNEGSKA (reference sequence). The CDR3 spans 12 residues. CDR3 in amino acids: CSVNRGSYGYTF. CDR3 nucleotide sequence: TGCAGTGTTAACAGGGGAAGCTATGGCTACACCTTC.

This rearrangement joins TRBV20-1 to TRBJ2-7, with TRBD2 matching over 11 bases. CDR1 is DFQATT and CDR2 is SNEGSKA in the germline V gene (reference sequence). CDR3 length: 13 residues. V trimming: 6 bases; J trimming: 6 bases; junction bases outside the gene matches: 7. The CDR3 bases are TGCAGTGCCGGGACTAGCGGATCCCGCGAGCAGTACTTC. Its translation: CSAGTSGSREQYF.

This clonotype was counted at least ten times. The gene calls are TRBV6-1 and TRBJ2-5; no definite D call. The germline V gene encodes CDR1 MNHNS and CDR2 SASEGT. Between the trimmed V and J ends, which lost 8 bases and 0 bases, there was a span of 10 bases. The CDR3 runs to 13 residues. The CDR3 loop is CASGISYQETQYF. CDR3 DNA: TGTGCCAGCGGCATATCGTACCAAGAGACCCAGTACTTC.

In this sample, this clonotype turned up many times. The V call is TRBV6-2 or TRBV6-3, the J call TRBJ1-2; tentatively, D is TRBD1 (6 bases). Trimming cost V 10 bases and J 8 bases, with 23 bases left between them. The CDR3 loop spans 14 amino acids. The germline gives CDR1 MNHEY, CDR2 SVGEGT. CDR3 DNA sequence: TGTGCCACAGAGGGGGTTATGAAAGAGACGGGCTACACCTTC. This gives the protein CATEGVMKETGYTF.

This sequence joins TRBV6-4 and TRBJ2-3; 7 nucleotides agree with TRBD2. Germline values: CDR1 MRHNA, CDR2 SNTAGT. After removal of 3 bases from V and 8 bases from J, the junction contained 5 bases not matched to a gene. This CDR3 contains 13 residues. The CDR3 bases are TGTGCCAGCAGTGAATGGGAGCGGGGTACGCAGTATTTT. Protein: CASSEWERGTQYF.

V usage is TRBV28 and J usage is TRBJ2-7; 14 positions match TRBD2. V was clipped by 6 bases and J by 2 bases; unmatched bases: 3. Germline CDR1 reads MDHEN; CDR2 reads SYDVKM. This CDR3 spans 15 amino acids. Here the CDR3 DNA reads TGTGCCAGCAGCCCGACTAGCGGGGGGGCCTACGAGCAGTACTTC. Its protein product is CASSPTSGGAYEQYF.

This clonotype was counted ten times or more. This chain links TRBV29-1 with TRBJ2-1; D is perhaps TRBD2 (6 bases). The CDR3 loop spans 14 amino acids. V lost 8 bases and J 0 bases, leaving 14 bases between the germline ends. CDR1 and CDR2 (germline): SQVTM, ANQGSEA. As DNA, the CDR3 is TGCAGCCCCTACCGGGGGAGCTCCTACAATGAGCAGTTCTTC. It encodes CSPYRGSSYNEQFF.

The V call is TRBV5-5, the J call TRBJ2-7; D is possibly TRBD1 or TRBD2 (5 bases each). V gave up 4 bases and J gave up 6 bases, with 17 bases separating them. Germline CDR1 SGHKS, CDR2 YYEKEE (reference sequence). This CDR3 comprises 14 residues. The CDR3 DNA reads TGTGCCAGCAGCGCCACGGGGACCGCGACCGAGCAGTACTTC. This translates into CASSATGTATEQYF.

In this sample, this clonotype turned up a few times. This chain links TRBV7-2 with TRBJ1-2, with 7 bases identical to TRBD1. J lost 2 bases, V lost 2 bases, and 11 bases had no gene match. Germline CDR1 reads SGHTA; CDR2 reads FQGNSA. The CDR3 is 17 residues long. This CDR3 is CASSLRQGSYKNYGYTF. The DNA of the CDR3 is TGTGCCAGCAGCTTAAGACAGGGATCTTACAAAAACTATGGCTACACCTTC.

The J gene is TRBJ2-7, the V gene TRBV20-1; D remains ambiguous. CDR1 and CDR2 from the germline V gene are DFQATT and SNEGSKA (reference sequence). The CDR3 contains 11 residues. V was cut by 6 bases and J by 3 bases, with 9 bases left in between. The CDR3 DNA reads as TGCAGTGCGATTATCGGCTACGAGCAGTACTTC. This translates into CSAIIGYEQYF.

CDR3 in amino acids: CSVSEGYRQPQHF. The CDR3 coding sequence is TGCAGCGTCTCTGAAGGGTACCGTCAGCCCCAGCATTTT. The chain carries TRBV29-1 and TRBJ1-5, with no clear D. The CDR3 is 13 residues long. The V gene lost 6 bases and the J gene lost 6 bases, with 15 bases spanning the gap. Germline CDR1 and CDR2: SQVTM and ANQGSEA.

The gene calls are TRBV18 and TRBJ2-2; the D gene is possibly TRBD1 (5 bases). The germline V gene encodes CDR1 KGHSH and CDR2 LQKENI. This CDR3 comprises 16 residues. V was trimmed by 2 bases and J by 0 bases, leaving 10 bases between them. CDR3 amino acids: CASSPGAVSNTGELFF. The CDR3 nucleotides read TGTGCCAGCTCACCAGGGGCAGTTTCGAACACCGGGGAGCTGTTTTTT.

The V gene is TRBV18, the J gene TRBJ2-7; maybe TRBD1 (5 bases). Germline V lookup: CDR1 KGHSH, CDR2 LQKENI. The CDR3 has 14 amino acids. Trimming removed 0 bases from V and 2 bases from J, with 8 bases in between. The CDR3 here is CASSPPYRTYEQYF. In nucleotides, the CDR3 is TGTGCCAGCTCACCACCGTACAGGACCTACGAGCAGTACTTC.

The genes are TRBV20-1 and TRBJ2-4; no definite D call. This CDR3 is built from 15 residues. CDR1 and CDR2 (germline): DFQATT, SNEGSKA (reference sequence). V shed 0 bases and J shed 0 bases, with 9 bases lying between them. CDR3 nucleotide sequence: TGCAGTGCTAGAGATTCGGGCCTAGCCAAAAACATTCAGTACTTC. Its translation is CSARDSGLAKNIQYF.

The chain is built from TRBV25-1 and TRBJ2-3, with 8 bases that match TRBD1. The CDR3 has 16 residues. V gave up 5 bases and J gave up 4 bases; unmatched junction bases: 11. Germline CDR1 reads MGHDK; CDR2 reads SYGVNS. CDR3 sequence: CASSKMTGDKADTQYF. Written as DNA, the CDR3 is TGTGCCAGCAGTAAGATGACAGGGGATAAGGCAGATACGCAGTATTTT.

This chain connects TRBV3-1 to TRBJ1-5, with D unresolved. The CDR3 has 15 residues. Trimming stripped 5 bases from V and 4 bases from J, with 15 bases between. Germline CDR1 is LGHDT and CDR2 is YNNKEL (reference sequence). DNA for the CDR3: TGTGCCAGCAGCTATGGACCCGGTTGGAATCAGCCCCAGCATTTT. As protein: CASSYGPGWNQPQHF.

At least ten counts were recorded for this clonotype. The chain couples TRBV12-3 or TRBV12-4 to TRBJ1-2, with 8 positions matching TRBD1. V lost 5 bases to trimming and J lost 4 bases; unmatched junction nucleotides: 9. The length of the CDR3 is 15 residues. CDR3 nucleotide sequence: TGTGCCAGCAGTCCGTCGGACAGGGAGGGCTATGGCTACACCTTC. It yields the protein CASSPSDREGYGYTF.

The chain is built from TRBV10-3 and TRBJ1-6; D uncertain. CDR1 is ENHRY, CDR2 SYGVKD, per germline. This CDR3 is 14 amino acids long. V dropped 9 bases and J dropped 4 bases, with 13 bases sitting between them. The CDR3 spells CAITPTEYNSPLHF. The CDR3, as DNA: TGTGCCATTACCCCCACAGAGTATAATTCACCCCTCCACTTT.

The chain has TRBV27 and TRBJ2-3; TRBD1 is a possible D gene (5 bases). The CDR3 sequence is 17 residues long. Germline V lookup: CDR1 MNHEY, CDR2 SMNVEV (reference sequence). The germline V and J ends were trimmed by 0 bases and 5 bases, with 18 bases remaining between them. CDR3 nucleotide sequence: TGTGCCAGCAGTTTATCGAAAGGTCTGGGGCTTAGAGATACGCAGTATTTT. Its translation: CASSLSKGLGLRDTQYF.

This clonotype has just a few counts. The J gene is TRBJ2-1, the V gene TRBV29-1, with D possibly TRBD2 on 6 matching bases. CDR3 length equals 10 residues. The V end was cut by 4 bases, the J end by 13 bases, with 11 bases between. Germline values: CDR1 SQVTM, CDR2 ANQGSEA. CDR3 residues: CSVGGERQFF. The DNA for the CDR3 is TGCAGCGTTGGGGGGGAAAGACAGTTCTTC.

The V call is TRBV25-1, the J call TRBJ2-1; 7 bases are shared with TRBD2. The germline V gene encodes CDR1 MGHDK and CDR2 SYGVNS. This CDR3 has 22 amino acids. V dropped 4 bases and J dropped 0; count of bases not matched to a gene: 24. CDR3 in DNA: TGTGCCAGCAGTGCAACCCCGGGGATAGCGGGCGGAAGACGTTACTCCTACAATGAGCAGTTCTTC. Encoded protein: CASSATPGIAGGRRYSYNEQFF.

This clonotype came up a few times. The genes are TRBV7-2 and TRBJ1-1, with no clear D. Trimming pared 5 bases from V and 11 bases from J, leaving 21 bases between. The germline V gene has CDR1 SGHTA and CDR2 FQGNSA. This CDR3 is 14 amino acids long. DNA of the CDR3: TGTGCCAGCAGCGCCCCCAGCCGGGAGAAGGTGGCTTTCTTT. Translating gives CASSAPSREKVAFF. Supplemented by reference TRBV7-2 and TRBJ1-1, the full variable domain reads GAGVSQSPSNKVTEKGKDVELRCDPISGHTALYWYRQSLGQGLEFLIYFQGNSAPDKSGLPSDRFSAERTGGSVSTLTIQRTQQEDSAVYLCASSAPSREKVAFFGQGTRLTVV.

This sequence joins TRBV6-1 and TRBJ1-5, with D maybe TRBD1 (5 bases). Trimming cost V 5 bases and J 5 bases, with 19 bases left between them. The CDR3 length is 16 residues. The germline V gene has CDR1 MNHNS and CDR2 SASEGT. For the CDR3, the DNA is TGTGCCAGCAGTCCAGGGCGGGGAGGTTTACATCAGCCCCAGCATTTT. This sequence encodes CASSPGRGGLHQPQHF.

This CDR3 reads CASSPGTGAMEQYF. The CDR3 coding sequence is TGTGCCAGCTCACCCGGAACAGGGGCTATGGAGCAGTACTTC. The chain links TRBV18 to TRBJ2-7, with TRBD1 matching over 7 bases. V trimming: 3 bases; J trimming: 7 bases; junction bases outside the gene matches: 9. From germline, CDR1 is KGHSH and CDR2 LQKENI. This CDR3 comprises 14 residues. Complete variable domain (other parts from reference TRBV18 and TRBJ2-7): NAGVMQNPRHLVRRRGQEARLRCSPMKGHSHVYWYRQLPEEGLKFMVYLQKENIIDESGMPKERFSAEFPKEGPSILRIQQVVRGDSAAYFCASSPGTGAMEQYFGPGTRLTVT.

The chain couples TRBV20-1 to TRBJ2-7; 7 bases map to TRBD1. Germline loops: CDR1 DFQATT, CDR2 SNEGSKA (reference sequence). V lost 0 bases to trimming and J lost 4 bases; unmatched junction nucleotides: 6. This CDR3 has 14 amino acids. CDR3 region: CSAREPARGYEQYF. CDR3 coding DNA: TGCAGTGCTAGAGAGCCGGCCAGGGGGTACGAGCAGTACTTC.

This clonotype was seen ten or more times. The rearrangement uses TRBV12-3 or TRBV12-4 and TRBJ1-1, with D maybe TRBD1 (5 bases). The CDR3 covers 14 residues. The V and J ends lost 4 bases and 5 bases respectively, with 14 bases between them. DNA for the CDR3: TGTGCCAGCAGTTCCTTGGGGGGTGGGACTGAAGCTTTCTTT. Amino acids: CASSSLGGGTEAFF.

The sample holds many counts of this clonotype. The chain uses TRBV24-1 and TRBJ2-3; D is possibly TRBD1 (6 bases). Trimming cost V 3 bases and J 3 bases, with 12 bases left between them. This CDR3 is built from 15 residues. The V gene's germline CDR1 is KGHDR and CDR2 SFDVKD. CDR3: CATSDRTGITDTQYF. The CDR3 coding sequence is TGTGCCACCAGTGATAGAACAGGGATAACAGATACGCAGTATTTT.

This clonotype has just a few counts. The chain is built from TRBV7-2 and TRBJ2-1; D call uncertain. Germline CDR1 and CDR2: SGHTA and FQGNSA. This CDR3 is 13 amino acids long. Trimming removed 5 bases from V and 15 bases from J, with 20 bases in between. The CDR3 sequence: CASSNRQRVGLFF. CDR3 nucleotides: TGTGCCAGCAGCAACAGACAAAGGGTTGGTCTGTTCTTC. Full variable domain (remainder filled in from reference TRBV7-2 and TRBJ2-1): GAGVSQSPSNKVTEKGKDVELRCDPISGHTALYWYRQSLGQGLEFLIYFQGNSAPDKSGLPSDRFSAERTGGSVSTLTIQRTQQEDSAVYLCASSNRQRVGLFFGPGTRLTVL.

This clonotype was seen more than once but under ten times. One end of the junction does not line up with germline, which may come from a read error. The rearrangement joins TRBV20-1 to TRBJ1-3; 10 nucleotides agree with TRBD1. The CDR3 runs 9 residues. Germline V CDR1 and CDR2: DFQATT, SNEGSKA (reference sequence). The CDR3 DNA is TGCAGTGCTGACCGGGACAGGGGTTTT. It yields the protein CSADRDRGF.